This is a list of T cell receptor beta chains from one sample in a study of tumor and adjacent non-tumor tissue in lung cancer. TCRdb ran MiXCR on the multiplex PCR reads and lists one entry per CDR3 protein. The sample lists about 110,000 distinct CDR3 sequences, more than 70% occurring once. Sequenced input: lung tumor tissue. The receptors stem from an older woman with non-small cell lung cancer. Both conserved end residues are part of each CDR3. D genes are given only for firm matches. Clone size appears in some rows only: once, few, many, or a class for an expanded clone.

j_gene	d_gene	abundance	v_gene	CDR3aa	CDR3nt
TRBJ2-7	NA	NA	TRBV28	CASSTQRPMDEQYF	TGTGCCAGCAGTACCCAGCGGCCAATGGACGAGCAGTACTTC
TRBJ2-3	NA	NA	TRBV29-1	CSDTALADTQYF	TGCAGCGATACAGCGCTGGCAGATACGCAGTATTTT
TRBJ2-7	TRBD1	few	TRBV28	CASSLPLAGQGARYEQYF	TGTGCCAGCAGTTTACCTCTCGCTGGACAGGGGGCGCGATACGAGCAGTACTTC
TRBJ2-2	NA	NA	TRBV10-1	CASSGERERIGELFF	TGCGCCAGCAGTGGGGAACGGGAGCGGATCGGGGAGCTGTTTTTT
TRBJ2-2	TRBD1	NA	TRBV6-5	CDSSLQGDIGELFF	TGTGACAGCAGTTTACAGGGGGATATCGGGGAGCTGTTTTTT
TRBJ2-5	NA	NA	TRBV5-4	CASSLAGPGETQYF	TGTGCCAGCAGCTTGGCCGGGCCGGGGGAGACCCAGTACTTC
TRBJ2-1	NA	NA	TRBV20-1	CSAQSSWRGRGEQFF	TGCAGTGCTCAAAGTAGCTGGAGGGGTCGGGGTGAGCAGTTCTTC
TRBJ1-6	TRBD1	NA	TRBV29-1	CSGLTGGGNSPLQF	TGCAGCGGGCTGACAGGGGGCGGCAATTCACCCCTCCAGTTC
TRBJ2-2	NA	NA	TRBV5-4	CASSFGRGVGTGELFF	TGTGCCAGCAGCTTTGGACGGGGAGTCGGGACCGGGGAGCTGTTTTTT
TRBJ2-5	TRBD2	NA	TRBV4-1	CASSQDGRKDIGGCETQYF	TGCGCCAGCAGCCAAGATGGCAGGAAGGATATCGGGGGGTGTGAGACCCAGTACTTC
TRBJ2-5	NA	few	TRBV28	CASSPTTPPLQYF	TGTGCCAGCAGTCCCACGACACCGCCTCTTCAGTACTTC
TRBJ2-3	NA	NA	TRBV7-3	CASSSQSTDTQYF	TGTGCCAGCAGCTCCCAGAGCACAGATACGCAGTATTTT
TRBJ1-6	NA	once	TRBV6-6	CASSGLGHSPLHF	TGTGCCAGCAGCGGCCTGGGGCATTCACCCCTCCACTTT
TRBJ2-7	NA	few	TRBV11-2	CASSLTDTGTYEQYF	TGTGCCAGCAGCTTAACAGATACGGGAACCTACGAGCAGTACTTC
TRBJ2-6	NA	few	TRBV7-9	CASSAGQSGANVLTF	TGTGCCAGCAGCGCCGGACAGAGCGGGGCCAACGTCCTGACTTTC
TRBJ2-1	NA	NA	TRBV11-1	CASSLNYRERFF	TGTGCCAGCAGCTTAAATTACCGTGAGCGGTTCTTC
TRBJ2-2	NA	NA	TRBV7-9	CASRLTVSGELFF	TGTGCCAGCAGATTAACGGTTTCCGGGGAGCTGTTTTTT
TRBJ1-5	TRBD1	NA	TRBV20-1	CGASRQGGSNQPQHF	TGCGGCGCTAGTAGGCAGGGGGGAAGCAATCAGCCCCAGCATTTT
TRBJ2-2	NA	NA	TRBV11-2	CASSLVLTPHTGELFF	TGTGCCAGCAGCTTAGTATTGACGCCGCACACCGGGGAGCTCTTTTTT
TRBJ1-5	NA	many	TRBV20-1	CSAQNRDGNQPQHF	TGCAGTGCACAAAACAGGGACGGCAATCAGCCCCAGCATTTT
TRBJ1-1	NA	NA	TRBV4-2	CASSPLRGGSGNTEAFF	TGTGCCAGCAGCCCTCTGCGAGGTGGGAGTGGGAACACTGAAGCTTTCTTT
TRBJ2-1	NA	NA	TRBV11-3	CTSSFTYRAGSNEQSF	TGTACCAGCAGCTTCACCTACAGGGCGGGGTCCAATGAGCAGTCCTTC
TRBJ2-1	NA	NA	TRBV7-9	CASSLARPGDNEQFF	TGTGCCAGCAGCTTGGCGCGCCCCGGGGACAATGAGCAGTTCTTC
TRBJ2-3	NA	NA	TRBV11-2	CASYLDFSRTDTQYF	TGTGCCAGCTACTTAGACTTCTCAAGAACAGATACGCAGTATTTT
TRBJ1-5	TRBD1	NA	TRBV12-3/TRBV12-4	CASNRRRGQGNNQPQHF	TGTGCCAGCAACCGTCGGAGGGGACAGGGCAACAATCAGCCACAGCATTTT
TRBJ1-2	NA	many	TRBV4-3	CASSPSAGTSKGGYTF	TGCGCCAGCAGCCCTTCAGCCGGGACCTCAAAGGGTGGCTACACCTTC
TRBJ2-1	NA	NA	TRBV11-3	CASRYTDGEIGSYNEQFF	TGTGCCAGCAGGTATACGGACGGTGAGATTGGCTCCTACAATGAGCAGTTCTTC
TRBJ2-1	TRBD2	NA	TRBV7-3	CASSLGTSRGDEQFF	TGTGCCAGCAGCCTCGGGACTAGTAGAGGCGATGAGCAGTTCTTC
TRBJ2-1	TRBD1	NA	TRBV29-1	CSVDARDRPYDEQFF	TGCAGCGTTGACGCCCGGGACAGACCCTACGATGAGCAGTTCTTC
TRBJ2-1	NA	NA	TRBV19	CASSNGGIMGNDQFF	TGTGCCAGTAGTAACGGCGGGATTATGGGCAATGATCAGTTCTTC
TRBJ2-3	TRBD2	NA	TRBV20-1	CSAGLPSGVTDTQYF	TGCAGTGCTGGATTACCTAGCGGGGTCACAGATACGCAATATTTT
TRBJ1-5	NA	NA	TRBV11-2	CVSSSEGFQAQHF	TGTGTCAGCAGCTCCGAGGGTTTTCAGGCCCAGCATTTT
TRBJ1-1	NA	NA	TRBV14	CASSQDSMNTGAFF	TGTGCCAGCAGCCAAGACAGCATGAACACTGGAGCTTTCTTT
TRBJ1-2	NA	many	TRBV5-4	CASSLDRFYGYTF	TGTGCCAGCAGCTTGGACCGGTTCTATGGCTACACCTTC
TRBJ1-6	NA	many	TRBV6-1	CASSGTVNNSPLHF	TGTGCCAGCAGTGGGACAGTTAATAATTCACCCCTCCACTTT
TRBJ2-5	NA	NA	TRBV6-2/TRBV6-3	CANSPGRGQETQYF	TGTGCCAACAGTCCCGGCCGGGGGCAAGAGACCCAGTACTTC
TRBJ2-4	NA	NA	TRBV12-3/TRBV12-4	CASSRQVTLTKNIQYF	TGTGCCAGCAGTCGACAGGTCACTTTAACCAAAAACATTCAGTACTTC
TRBJ2-7	NA	NA	TRBV11-2	CASNIESSVREQYF	TGTGCCAGCAACATCGAGTCCTCGGTCAGGGAGCAGTACTTC
TRBJ1-2	NA	NA	TRBV11-2	CASIMVRGYYGYTF	TGTGCCAGCATCATGGTCAGGGGCTACTATGGCTACACCTTC
TRBJ2-5	NA	NA	TRBV24-1	CATSDEHGIMGETQYF	TGTGCCACCAGTGATGAACATGGGATTATGGGGGAGACCCAGTACTTC
TRBJ1-1	NA	few	TRBV28	CASSPLSRLNTEAFF	TGTGCCAGCAGTCCCCTGTCACGTCTGAACACTGAAGCTTTCTTT
TRBJ2-3	TRBD1	NA	TRBV6-2/TRBV6-3	CASKWTGPTDTQYF	TGTGCCAGCAAGTGGACAGGTCCTACAGATACACAGTATTTT
TRBJ1-1	NA	many	TRBV6-5	CASSYLLSRGLNTEAFF	TGTGCCAGCAGTTATCTATTATCGCGTGGGTTGAACACTGAAGCTTTCTTT
TRBJ1-4	TRBD1	NA	TRBV5-8	CASSPGQGAKEKLFF	TGTGCCAGCAGCCCGGGACAGGGGGCTAAAGAAAAACTGTTTTTT
TRBJ2-7	TRBD2	many	TRBV11-2	CASSLTSGGAYYEQYF	TGTGCCAGCAGCTTGACTAGCGGGGGGGCCTACTACGAGCAGTACTTC
TRBJ2-1	TRBD2	NA	TRBV11-2	CASSLEGLAANSYNEQFF	TGTGCCAGCAGCTTAGAGGGACTAGCAGCCAACTCCTACAATGAGCAGTTCTTC
TRBJ1-1	TRBD1	NA	TRBV28	CASSATGRYTEAFF	TGTGCCAGCAGTGCGACAGGGCGGTACACTGAAGCTTTCTTT
TRBJ2-3	NA	NA	TRBV6-2/TRBV6-3	CTSSHGDSIDTQYF	TGTACCAGCAGCCACGGCGACTCCATAGATACGCAGTATTTT
TRBJ1-5	NA	NA	TRBV4-3	CASSQKQLKGVRQPQHF	TGCGCCAGCAGCCAGAAACAATTAAAGGGGGTCAGGCAGCCCCAGCATTTT
TRBJ1-2	TRBD1	NA	TRBV4-3	CTSSQGGGISNYGYTF	TGCACCAGCAGCCAAGGAGGGGGCATATCTAACTATGGCTATACCTTC
TRBJ1-2	TRBD1	NA	TRBV28	CASSDVQGGGEGDYTF	TGTGCCAGCAGTGACGTACAGGGGGGCGGCGAGGGTGACTACACCTTC
TRBJ1-2	NA	NA	TRBV29-1	CGVEIGHLNYGYTF	TGCGGCGTTGAAATTGGACATCTTAACTATGGCTACACCTTC
TRBJ2-2	TRBD2	few	TRBV6-5	CASRAGGPDTGELFF	TGTGCCAGCCGGGCGGGAGGGCCGGACACCGGGGAGCTGTTTTTT
TRBJ2-1	TRBD1	NA	TRBV30	CAANDGQGANYYNEQFF	TGTGCTGCAAATGACGGGCAGGGGGCGAATTACTACAATGAGCAGTTCTTC
TRBJ2-5	TRBD2	few	TRBV10-2	CASSEASGGQETQYF	TGCGCCAGCAGTGAGGCTAGCGGGGGACAAGAGACCCAGTACTTC
TRBJ1-5	NA	NA	TRBV6-2/TRBV6-3	CASSFSRAGHQPQHF	TGTGCCAGCAGTTTCTCGAGGGCAGGTCATCAACCCCAGCATTTT
TRBJ2-7	NA	many	TRBV20-1	CSAAPLRGGSYEQYF	TGCAGTGCCGCCCCCCTAAGGGGGGGGTCCTACGAGCAGTACTTC